This T cell receptor (beta chain) derives from a study of shared clonotypes between healthy human individuals. Study summary: In total, the donors were a couple of women and a few men aged 18 to 49. Researchers assigned three CD4 naive, three CD4 memory, two CD8 naive and one CD8 memory plate to each donor. Study findings and constraints: Non-shared clonotypes displayed generation probabilities falling below those of clonotypes present in all four donors. In the sorted subsets, rarefaction showed sequencing was incomplete despite large depth.

CD45RO-negative CD8 cells positively selected for CCR7 made up the naive population, which excluded terminally differentiated effector memory CD45RA+ cells. With regard to this clone: Its specificity is not known.

Assay: immunoSEQ multiplex PCR; the TCRdb copy retains only in-frame clones and omits some. Found here are about 2 million clones, around 96% of them singletons; the top ten hold about 1.1%. CDR1 is MRHNA, CDR2 SNTAGT, per germline. The CDR3 has 16 amino acids. V was trimmed by 2 bases and J by 1 base, leaving 14 bases between them. The sample comprised naive CD8+ T cells sorted from blood. The chain is built from TRBV6-4 and TRBJ1-1; D may be TRBD1 (5 bases). This sequence originates from a man in his late teens or twenties in good health. The CDR3 protein is CASSDGIRQWNTEAFF. CDR3 bases: TGTGCCAGCAGTGACGGGATAAGACAGTGGAACACTGAAGCTTTCTTT.